Here is one TCR beta chain with its context. TCRdb's table, derived via immunoSEQ multiplex PCR, lists solely in-frame clones and lacks some. Here the sample spans 30,000 to 45,000 clones, over 60% being singletons. This entry belongs to a study of radiotherapy plus CTLA-4 blockade in lung cancer. Whole-study context: Objective responses emerged in around a sixth of patients, and roughly 30% attained disease control.

The clonotype originates from a human donor with non-small cell lung cancer who had stable disease on radiotherapy plus ipilimumab. Source: peripheral blood, taken from a patient treated with radiotherapy plus ipilimumab.

DNA for the CDR3: TGTGCCAGCAGCTCTGGACAGGTCTCCAAAAACATTCAGTACTTC. This codes for CASSSGQVSKNIQYF. This sequence joins TRBV5-6 and TRBJ2-4, with 7 nucleotides matching TRBD1. The CDR3 loop spans 15 amino acids. J lost 2 bases, V lost 3 bases, and 5 bases had no gene match. Looked up from germline, CDR1 is SGHDT and CDR2 is YYEEEE.